This TCR beta chain was documented in a study of blood T cell repertoires in COVID-19. Using immunoSEQ multiplex PCR, the repertoire was profiled, and TCRdb retains in-frame clones only, with some absent. The repertoire holds tens of thousands of clones, with more than 75% as singletons. Germline V gives CDR1 LGHDT, CDR2 YNNKEL (reference sequence). The CDR3 consists of 15 residues. The junction had 4 bases not matched to a gene; V was cut back by 1 base and J by 4 bases. The source is a woman between 65 and 79 years old with acute or convalescent COVID-19. The chain joins TRBV3-1 (or the pseudogene TRBV3-2) to TRBJ2-5; 9 bases fit TRBD2. The sequencing sample was made of peripheral blood. In DNA, the CDR3 is TGTGCCAGCAGCCAAGTCGGCGGGGGGGCAGAGACCCAGTACTTC. It is translated as CASSQVGGGAETQYF.